A selection of T cell receptor beta chains follows, all from one sample in a study of T cell responses to AZD1222 COVID-19 vaccine. The repertoire was sequenced with immunoSEQ multiplex PCR; TCRdb's copy has only in-frame clones and lacks some. The profile shows more than 100,000 clones, about 88% of them singletons. The sample consisted of peripheral blood, taken on day 0 of AZD1222 vaccination. The receptors were sampled from an adult in good health. The CDR3 runs from the conserved cysteine through the conserved F or W. The D gene is left open where the match is weak. Only some rows state a clone size, as once, few, many or a class for expanded clones.

j_gene: TRBJ1-5; d_gene: -; v_gene: TRBV18; len: 16; abundance: -; CDR3aa: CASSPPVGQGLGAQHF; CDR3nt: TGTGCCAGCTCACCACCGGTGGGGCAGGGCCTGGGGGCCCAGCATTTT
j_gene: TRBJ2-7; d_gene: TRBD1; v_gene: TRBV5-1; len: 17; abundance: -; CDR3aa: CASRLSGTGDLPYEQYF; CDR3nt: TGCGCCAGCAGATTATCGGGGACAGGTGATTTGCCCTACGAGCAGTACTTC
j_gene: TRBJ2-1; d_gene: -; v_gene: TRBV24-1; len: 17; abundance: few; CDR3aa: CATSDRPQPRSYNEQFF; CDR3nt: TGTGCCACCAGTGACAGACCTCAGCCCCGCTCCTACAATGAGCAGTTCTTC
j_gene: TRBJ2-1; d_gene: -; v_gene: TRBV9; len: 15; abundance: once; CDR3aa: CASSVGGQSYNEQFF; CDR3nt: TGTGCCAGCAGCGTAGGAGGACAGTCCTACAATGAGCAGTTCTTC
j_gene: TRBJ2-1; d_gene: -; v_gene: TRBV10-2; len: 16; abundance: -; CDR3aa: CASSEMRGGPHNEQFF; CDR3nt: TGCGCCAGCAGTGAGATGAGGGGGGGGCCCCACAATGAGCAGTTCTTC
j_gene: TRBJ2-7; d_gene: TRBD2; v_gene: TRBV27; len: 14; abundance: -; CDR3aa: CASSPAGWGGEQYF; CDR3nt: TGTGCCAGCAGTCCAGCAGGTTGGGGGGGGGAGCAGTACTTC
j_gene: TRBJ1-5; d_gene: -; v_gene: TRBV24-1; len: 13; abundance: -; CDR3aa: CATSDRQNQPQHF; CDR3nt: TGTGCCACCAGTGATCGACAGAATCAGCCCCAGCATTTT
j_gene: TRBJ2-1; d_gene: -; v_gene: TRBV10-2; len: 17; abundance: -; CDR3aa: CASSESGGASGRNQQFF; CDR3nt: TGCGCCAGCAGTGAGTCGGGGGGGGCTAGCGGCCGGAATCAGCAGTTCTTC
j_gene: TRBJ2-3; d_gene: TRBD1; v_gene: TRBV6-5; len: 14; abundance: -; CDR3aa: CASPGGQGADTQYF; CDR3nt: TGTGCCAGCCCAGGGGGACAGGGGGCGGATACGCAGTATTTT
j_gene: TRBJ1-2; d_gene: -; v_gene: TRBV6-1; len: 15; abundance: -; CDR3aa: CASSETGPGRYGYTF; CDR3nt: TGTGCCAGCAGTGAGACAGGACCAGGTCGCTATGGCTACACCTTC
j_gene: TRBJ2-1; d_gene: TRBD2; v_gene: TRBV9; len: 15; abundance: -; CDR3aa: CASSVAFGLANEQFF; CDR3nt: TGTGCCAGCAGCGTAGCTTTTGGACTAGCAAATGAGCAGTTCTTC
j_gene: TRBJ2-5; d_gene: TRBD2; v_gene: TRBV5-1; len: 13; abundance: -; CDR3aa: CASRLADQETQYF; CDR3nt: TGCGCCAGCCGACTAGCGGATCAAGAGACCCAGTACTTC
j_gene: TRBJ1-2; d_gene: -; v_gene: TRBV5-1; len: 15; abundance: -; CDR3aa: CASSPEPPLPIGYTF; CDR3nt: TGCGCCAGCAGCCCCGAACCCCCTCTCCCTATTGGCTACACCTTC
j_gene: TRBJ1-2; d_gene: -; v_gene: TRBV28; len: 14; abundance: -; CDR3aa: CASSWGGALYGYTF; CDR3nt: TGTGCCAGCAGTTGGGGGGGAGCCCTCTATGGCTACACCTTC
j_gene: TRBJ2-5; d_gene: -; v_gene: TRBV28; len: 15; abundance: -; CDR3aa: CASSLIPDSQETQYF; CDR3nt: TGTGCCAGCAGTTTAATCCCCGACTCGCAAGAGACCCAGTACTTC
j_gene: TRBJ1-2; d_gene: -; v_gene: TRBV2; len: 13; abundance: -; CDR3aa: CASSSDGNYGYTF; CDR3nt: TGTGCCAGCAGTTCGGACGGTAACTATGGCTACACCTTC
j_gene: TRBJ1-1; d_gene: -; v_gene: TRBV5-1; len: 14; abundance: -; CDR3aa: CASSLEGAGVEAFF; CDR3nt: TGCGCCAGCAGCTTGGAAGGGGCCGGGGTTGAAGCTTTCTTT
j_gene: TRBJ2-7; d_gene: TRBD2; v_gene: TRBV9; len: 14; abundance: -; CDR3aa: CASSVGGRLGEQYF; CDR3nt: TGTGCCAGCAGCGTAGGCGGGAGGCTCGGCGAGCAGTACTTC
j_gene: TRBJ2-7; d_gene: -; v_gene: TRBV21-1; len: 12; abundance: -; CDR3aa: CASRYPQGLRDF; CDR3nt: TGTGCCAGCAGGTACCCGCAAGGACTGAGGGACTTC
j_gene: TRBJ1-2; d_gene: TRBD1; v_gene: TRBV3-1/TRBV3-2; len: 17; abundance: -; CDR3aa: CASSRDRGRGPESGYTF; CDR3nt: TGTGCCAGCAGCCGCGACAGGGGCCGGGGGCCCGAAAGTGGCTACACCTTC
j_gene: TRBJ2-1; d_gene: TRBD2; v_gene: TRBV6-5; len: 15; abundance: few; CDR3aa: CASSISSGRSREQFF; CDR3nt: TGTGCCAGCAGCATTTCCAGCGGGAGATCCCGTGAGCAGTTCTTC
j_gene: TRBJ2-7; d_gene: -; v_gene: TRBV7-9; len: 13; abundance: -; CDR3aa: CASSLAGSYEQYF; CDR3nt: TGTGCCAGCAGCTTAGCGGGCTCCTACGAGCAGTACTTC
j_gene: TRBJ1-4; d_gene: -; v_gene: TRBV19; len: 15; abundance: -; CDR3aa: CASSPGFTTNEKLFF; CDR3nt: TGTGCCAGTAGTCCCGGGTTTACAACTAATGAAAAACTGTTTTTT
j_gene: TRBJ2-1; d_gene: -; v_gene: TRBV3-1/TRBV3-2; len: 15; abundance: -; CDR3aa: CASSQGGRSGNEQFF; CDR3nt: TGTGCCAGCAGCCAAGGGGGAAGGAGTGGCAATGAGCAGTTCTTC
j_gene: TRBJ2-2; d_gene: -; v_gene: TRBV5-1; len: 15; abundance: -; CDR3aa: CASSGRDFYTGELFF; CDR3nt: TGCGCCAGCAGCGGCCGGGACTTCTACACCGGGGAGCTGTTTTTT
j_gene: TRBJ1-1; d_gene: TRBD1; v_gene: TRBV7-8; len: 13; abundance: -; CDR3aa: CASSVGGPTEAFF; CDR3nt: TGTGCCAGCAGTGTAGGGGGCCCCACTGAAGCTTTCTTT
j_gene: TRBJ1-2; d_gene: -; v_gene: TRBV5-6; len: 14; abundance: -; CDR3aa: CASSPKASNYGYTF; CDR3nt: TGTGCCAGCAGCCCGAAGGCTTCTAACTATGGCTACACCTTC
j_gene: TRBJ2-1; d_gene: -; v_gene: TRBV11-2; len: 14; abundance: -; CDR3aa: CASSWFGSYNEQFF; CDR3nt: TGTGCCAGCAGCTGGTTCGGCTCCTACAATGAGCAGTTCTTC